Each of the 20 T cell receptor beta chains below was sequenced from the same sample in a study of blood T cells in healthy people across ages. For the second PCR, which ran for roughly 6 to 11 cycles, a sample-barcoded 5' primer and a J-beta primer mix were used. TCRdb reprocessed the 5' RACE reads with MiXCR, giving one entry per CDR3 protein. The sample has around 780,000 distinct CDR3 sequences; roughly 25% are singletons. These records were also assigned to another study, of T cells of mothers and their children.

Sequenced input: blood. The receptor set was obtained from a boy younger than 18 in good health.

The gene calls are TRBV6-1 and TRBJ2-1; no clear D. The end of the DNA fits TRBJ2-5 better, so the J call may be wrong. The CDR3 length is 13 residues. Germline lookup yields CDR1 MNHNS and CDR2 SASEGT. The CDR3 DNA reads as TGTGCCAGCAGTGGGGTAGTACAAGAGACCCAGTACTTC. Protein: CASSGVVQETQYF.

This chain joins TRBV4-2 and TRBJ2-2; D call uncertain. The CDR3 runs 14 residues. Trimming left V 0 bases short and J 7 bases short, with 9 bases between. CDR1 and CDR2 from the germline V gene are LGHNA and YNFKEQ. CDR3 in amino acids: CASSQDRPHGELFF. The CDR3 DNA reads TGTGCCAGCAGCCAAGACCGACCACACGGGGAGCTGTTTTTT.

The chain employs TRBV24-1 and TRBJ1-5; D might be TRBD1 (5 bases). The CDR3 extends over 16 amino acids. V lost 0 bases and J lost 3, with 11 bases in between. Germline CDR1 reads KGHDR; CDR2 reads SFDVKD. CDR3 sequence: CATSDLGRVDNQPQHF. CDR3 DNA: TGTGCCACCAGTGATTTGGGCAGGGTTGACAATCAGCCCCAGCATTTT.

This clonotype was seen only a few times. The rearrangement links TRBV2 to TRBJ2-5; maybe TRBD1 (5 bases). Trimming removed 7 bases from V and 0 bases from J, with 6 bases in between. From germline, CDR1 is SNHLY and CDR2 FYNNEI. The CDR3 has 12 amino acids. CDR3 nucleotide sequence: TGTGCCAGCAAGGGGTACCAAGAGACCCAGTACTTC. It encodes CASKGYQETQYF.

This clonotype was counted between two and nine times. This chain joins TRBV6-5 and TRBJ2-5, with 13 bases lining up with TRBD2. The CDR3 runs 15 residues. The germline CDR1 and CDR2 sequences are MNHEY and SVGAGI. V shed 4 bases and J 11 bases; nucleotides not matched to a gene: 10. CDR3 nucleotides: TGTGCCAGCAGTTCCGGACTAGCGGGGGTATGGGAGCAGTACTTC. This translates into CASSSGLAGVWEQYF.

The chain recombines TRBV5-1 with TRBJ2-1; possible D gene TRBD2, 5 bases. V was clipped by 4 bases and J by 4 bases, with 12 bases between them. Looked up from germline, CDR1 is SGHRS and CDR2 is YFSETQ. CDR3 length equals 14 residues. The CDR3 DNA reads TGCGCCAGCAGCCAAGGACGGGAATACAATGAGCAGTTCTTC. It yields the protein CASSQGREYNEQFF. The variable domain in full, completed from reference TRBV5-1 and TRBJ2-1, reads KAGVTQTPRYLIKTRGQQVTLSCSPISGHRSVSWYQQTPGQGLQFLFEYFSETQRNKGNFPGRFSGRQFSNSRSEMNVSTLELGDSALYLCASSQGREYNEQFFGPGTRLTVL.

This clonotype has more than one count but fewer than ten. The CDR3 spells CASRGTGGSEKLFF. The DNA of the CDR3 is TGTGCCAGCAGAGGGACAGGGGGCAGCGAAAAACTGTTTTTT. The chain employs TRBV2 and TRBJ1-4, with TRBD1 identical over 12 bases. The germline V gene has CDR1 SNHLY and CDR2 FYNNEI. This CDR3 is 14 amino acids long. J was trimmed by 8 bases and V by 6 bases; bases with no gene match: 4.

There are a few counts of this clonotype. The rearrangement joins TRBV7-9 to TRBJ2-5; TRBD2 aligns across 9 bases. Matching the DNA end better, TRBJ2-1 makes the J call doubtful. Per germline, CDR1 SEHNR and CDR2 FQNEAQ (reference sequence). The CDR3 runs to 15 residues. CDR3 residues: CASSLRGGAGNEQFF. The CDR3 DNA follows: TGTGCCAGCAGCTTACGCGGGGGGGCGGGGAATGAGCAGTTCTTC.

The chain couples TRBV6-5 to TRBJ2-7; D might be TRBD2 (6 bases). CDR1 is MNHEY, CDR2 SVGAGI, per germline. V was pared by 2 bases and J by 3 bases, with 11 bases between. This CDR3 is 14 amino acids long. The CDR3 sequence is CASSYRGVHYEQYF. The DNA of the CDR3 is TGTGCCAGCAGTTACCGCGGGGTTCACTACGAGCAGTACTTC.

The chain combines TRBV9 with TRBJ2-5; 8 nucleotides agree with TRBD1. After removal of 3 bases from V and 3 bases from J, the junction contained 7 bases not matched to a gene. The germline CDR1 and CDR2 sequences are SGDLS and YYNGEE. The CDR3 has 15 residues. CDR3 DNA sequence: TGTGCCAGCAGCGCCAGTGGGACAGGTGAAGAGACCCAGTACTTC. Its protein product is CASSASGTGEETQYF.

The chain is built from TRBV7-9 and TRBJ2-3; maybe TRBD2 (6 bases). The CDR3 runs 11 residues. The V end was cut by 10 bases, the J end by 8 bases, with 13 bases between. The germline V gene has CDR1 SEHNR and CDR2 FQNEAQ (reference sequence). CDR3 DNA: TGTGCCACTCTCGGGGGTGGTACGCAGTATTTT. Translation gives CATLGGGTQYF.

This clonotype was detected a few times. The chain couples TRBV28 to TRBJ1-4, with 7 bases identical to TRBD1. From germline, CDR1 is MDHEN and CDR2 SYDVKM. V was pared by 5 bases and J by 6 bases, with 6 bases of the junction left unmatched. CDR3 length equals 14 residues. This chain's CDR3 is CASSITGEDEKLFF. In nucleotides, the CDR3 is TGTGCCAGCAGTATAACAGGGGAGGATGAAAAACTGTTTTTT.

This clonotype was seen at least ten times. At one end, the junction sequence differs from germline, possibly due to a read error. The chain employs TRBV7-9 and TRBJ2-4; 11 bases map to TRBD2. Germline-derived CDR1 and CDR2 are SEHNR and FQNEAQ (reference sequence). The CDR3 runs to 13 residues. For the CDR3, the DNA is TGTGCCAGCAGTTTAGCGGGGGGGAACATTCAGTACTTC. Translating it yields CASSLAGGNIQYF.

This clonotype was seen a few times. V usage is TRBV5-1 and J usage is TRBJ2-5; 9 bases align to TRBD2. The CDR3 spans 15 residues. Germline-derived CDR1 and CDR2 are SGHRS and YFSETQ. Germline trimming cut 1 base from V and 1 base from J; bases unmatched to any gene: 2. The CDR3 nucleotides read TGCGCCAGCAGCTTGCAGCGGGGGGCCCAAGAGACCCAGTACTTC. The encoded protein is CASSLQRGAQETQYF.

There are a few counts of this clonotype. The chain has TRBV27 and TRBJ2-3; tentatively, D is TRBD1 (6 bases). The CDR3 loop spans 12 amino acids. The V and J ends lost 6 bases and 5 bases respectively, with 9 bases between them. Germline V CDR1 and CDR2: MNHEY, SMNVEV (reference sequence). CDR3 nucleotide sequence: TGTGCCAGCAGGAGGACAGAAGATACGCAGTATTTT. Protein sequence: CASRRTEDTQYF.

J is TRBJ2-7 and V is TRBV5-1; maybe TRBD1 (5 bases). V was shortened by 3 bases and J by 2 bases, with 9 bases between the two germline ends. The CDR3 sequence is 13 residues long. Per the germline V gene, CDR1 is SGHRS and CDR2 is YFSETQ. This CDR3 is CASSSDSPYEQYF. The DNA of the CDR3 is TGCGCCAGCAGCTCTGACAGTCCCTACGAGCAGTACTTC.

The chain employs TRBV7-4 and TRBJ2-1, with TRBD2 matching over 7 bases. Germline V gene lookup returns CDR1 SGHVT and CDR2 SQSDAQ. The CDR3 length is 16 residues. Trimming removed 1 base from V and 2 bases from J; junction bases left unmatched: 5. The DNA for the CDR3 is TGTGCCAGCAGCTTAGGTCGGGGGGTACCCTACAATGAGCAGTTCTTC. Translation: CASSLGRGVPYNEQFF. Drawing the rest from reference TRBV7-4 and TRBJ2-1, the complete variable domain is GAGVSQSPRYKVAKRGRDVALRCDSISGHVTLYWYRQTLGQGSEVLTYSQSDAQRDKSGRPSGRFSAERPERSVSTLKIQRTEQGDSAVYLCASSLGRGVPYNEQFFGPGTRLTVL.

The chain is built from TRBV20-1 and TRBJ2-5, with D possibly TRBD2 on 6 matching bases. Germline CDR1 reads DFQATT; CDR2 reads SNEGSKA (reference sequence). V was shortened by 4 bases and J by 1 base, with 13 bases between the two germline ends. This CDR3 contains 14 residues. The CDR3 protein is CSAMVGGPQETQYF. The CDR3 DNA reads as TGCAGTGCTATGGTGGGGGGACCCCAAGAGACCCAGTACTTC.

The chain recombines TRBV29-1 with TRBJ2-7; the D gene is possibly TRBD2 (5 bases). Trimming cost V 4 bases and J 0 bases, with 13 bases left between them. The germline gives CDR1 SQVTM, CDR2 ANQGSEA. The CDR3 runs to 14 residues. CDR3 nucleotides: TGCAGCGTTGCGAGGGCCCAAGTCTCCTACGAGCAGTACTTC. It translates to CSVARAQVSYEQYF.

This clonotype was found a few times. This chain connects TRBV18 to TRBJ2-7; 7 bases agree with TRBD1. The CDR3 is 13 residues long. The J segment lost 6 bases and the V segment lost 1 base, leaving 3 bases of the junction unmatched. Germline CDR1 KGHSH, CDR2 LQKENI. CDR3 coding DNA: TGTGCCAGCTCACCACAGGGGGCTGGCGAGCAGTACGTC. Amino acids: CASSPQGAGEQYV.